This T cell receptor (beta chain) was sequenced during a study of naive and memory T cell subsets. From germline, CDR1 is SGHAT and CDR2 FQNNGV. Trimming took 5 bases from V and 6 from J, leaving 17 bases between them. This CDR3 has 14 residues. This clonotype was counted at least ten times. Both TRBC1 and TRBC2 were covered by a beta constant-region primer of two equimolar oligonucleotides. Nested alpha and beta constant-region primers with the SP2 primer drove four PCR rounds on ligated cDNA. TCRdb passed the UMI-ligation and nested PCR reads through MiXCR, listing each CDR3 protein once. The table has tens of thousands of distinct CDR3 sequences, under 20% seen once.

Sequenced input: effector memory CD4+ T cells from blood. Stated subset: effector memory, CD45RA- CD27-. The receptor was derived from a human donor in good health. The chain uses TRBV11-2 and TRBJ2-7; D uncertain. CDR3 region: CASSPLWGRLEQYF. DNA of the CDR3: TGTGCCAGCAGCCCCCTCTGGGGTCGGCTCGAGCAGTACTTC.